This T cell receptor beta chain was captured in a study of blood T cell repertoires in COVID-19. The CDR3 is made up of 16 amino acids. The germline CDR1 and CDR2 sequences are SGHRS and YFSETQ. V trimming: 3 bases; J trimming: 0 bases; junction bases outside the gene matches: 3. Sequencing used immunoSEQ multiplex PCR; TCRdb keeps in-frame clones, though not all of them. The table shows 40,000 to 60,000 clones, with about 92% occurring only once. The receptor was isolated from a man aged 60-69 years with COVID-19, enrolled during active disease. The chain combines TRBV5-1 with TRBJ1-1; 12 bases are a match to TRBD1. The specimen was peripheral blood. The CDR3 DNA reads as TGCGCCAGCAGCTCGGGACAGGGGGCCATGAACACTGAAGCTTTCTTT. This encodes CASSSGQGAMNTEAFF.